The clone carrying this TCR beta chain has at least ten counts. This sample is part of a study of low-dose radiotherapy and immunotherapy resistance in tumors. Study-level information: Participants in Cohort 2 were given 1 Gy per fraction every two weeks, for 13 Gy over 26 weeks.

With TRAV- and TRBV-specific primers, first-strand cDNA was made, covering the alpha and beta chains. Over approximately 19 PCR cycles, TCRs were amplified from a constant-region primer and V-primer adapter. The mRNA which had been isolated was amplified by in vitro transcription. TCRdb recomputed calls from the reads with MiXCR, one row per CDR3 protein. Among approximately 90,000 distinct CDR3 sequences listed, about a sixth were seen once. Stated time point: before trial treatment. Germline V CDR1 and CDR2: SGHAT, FQNNGV. CDR3 length: 16 amino acids. The V and J ends lost 4 bases and 5 bases respectively, with 21 bases between them.

This sequence joins TRBV11-2 and TRBJ2-7; D may be TRBD2 (6 bases). Specimen: PBMCs, collected before treatment. This receptor was obtained from a male donor with prostate cancer. The CDR3 protein is CASSSWPRASGDEQYF. CDR3 sequence (DNA): TGTGCCAGCAGCTCATGGCCTAGGGCCTCGGGGGACGAGCAGTACTTC. Full variable domain (outside the CDR3, taken from reference TRBV11-2 and TRBJ2-7): EAGVAQSPRYKIIEKRQSVAFWCNPISGHATLYWYQQILGQGPKLLIQFQNNGVVDDSQLPKDRFSAERLKGVDSTLKIQPAKLEDSAVYLCASSSWPRASGDEQYFGPGTRLTVT.